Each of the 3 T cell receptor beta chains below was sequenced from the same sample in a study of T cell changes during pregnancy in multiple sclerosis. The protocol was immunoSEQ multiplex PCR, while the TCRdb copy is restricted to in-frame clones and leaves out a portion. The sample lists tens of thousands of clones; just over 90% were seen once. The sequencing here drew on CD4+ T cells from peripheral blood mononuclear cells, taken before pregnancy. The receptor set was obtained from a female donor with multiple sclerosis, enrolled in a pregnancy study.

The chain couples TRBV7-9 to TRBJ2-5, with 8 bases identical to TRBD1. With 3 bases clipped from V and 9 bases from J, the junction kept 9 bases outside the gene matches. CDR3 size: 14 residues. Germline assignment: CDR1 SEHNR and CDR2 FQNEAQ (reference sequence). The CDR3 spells CASSFNRQGSAQYF. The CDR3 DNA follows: TGTGCCAGCAGCTTTAATAGACAGGGGTCGGCCCAGTACTTC.

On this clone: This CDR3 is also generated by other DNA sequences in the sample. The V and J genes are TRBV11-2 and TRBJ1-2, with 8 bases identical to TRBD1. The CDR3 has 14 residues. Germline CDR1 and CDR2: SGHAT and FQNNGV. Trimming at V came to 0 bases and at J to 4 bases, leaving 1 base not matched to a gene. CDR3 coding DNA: TGTGCCAGCAGCTTAGACAGGGGGCTCTATGGCTACACCTTC. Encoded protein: CASSLDRGLYGYTF.

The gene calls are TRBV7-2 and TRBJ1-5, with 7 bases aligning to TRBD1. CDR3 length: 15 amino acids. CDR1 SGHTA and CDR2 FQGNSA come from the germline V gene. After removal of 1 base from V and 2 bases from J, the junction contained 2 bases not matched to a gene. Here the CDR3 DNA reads TGTGCCAGCAGCTTAGTGGGGACAGGCAATCAGCCCCAGCATTTT. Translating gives CASSLVGTGNQPQHF.